This record looks at one TCR beta chain sequence and its context. What it recognizes is unknown. Germline V CDR1 and CDR2: MDHEN, SYDVKM. This CDR3 is 16 amino acids long. The trim removed 5 bases at V and 4 bases at J, leaving 11 bases unmatched. These data originate in a study of cytomegalovirus exposure and HLA in healthy donors. About the study: The same platform used for the 600 to 750 first-cohort repertoires was also used for the approximately 120 validation repertoires, as a later analysis reported. Study outcomes and limitations: Listed as cytomegalovirus-associated were more than 150 TCR beta chains. According to reports, the classifier identified cytomegalovirus status with high specificity and sensitivity.

Sequencing used immunoSEQ multiplex PCR; TCRdb keeps in-frame clones, though not all of them. The sample consists of 150,000 or so clones, around nine tenths of them appearing once. The sequence came from a young man in good health and CMV-seropositive. This rearrangement joins TRBV28 to TRBJ2-5, with 9 bases lining up with TRBD1. Sequencing was done on a sample of PBMCs. This chain's CDR3 is CASSPGTGKLTETQYF. CDR3 sequence (DNA): TGTGCCAGCAGTCCCGGGACAGGGAAATTAACAGAGACCCAGTACTTC.